This T cell receptor (beta chain) is from a study of OX40 agonist ivuxolimab in advanced cancers. The CDR3 loop spans 11 amino acids. Trimming removed 3 bases at V and 5 bases at J, with 4 bases between. Germline CDR1 reads LNHDA; CDR2 reads SQIVND (reference sequence). The assay was immunoSEQ multiplex PCR, and TCRdb's table has in-frame clones only and misses some. The table records just over 80,000 clones, around 87% of them present only once. Source: CD4+ or CD8+ T cells sorted from blood, taken in a trial of the OX40 agonist ivuxolimab. The TCR was taken from an adult with an advanced solid tumor such as melanoma, head and neck, liver or kidney cancer. The chain recombines TRBV19 with TRBJ1-2; D remains ambiguous. The CDR3 reads CASSIAYGYTF. CDR3 DNA sequence: TGTGCCAGTAGTATTGCATATGGCTACACCTTC.